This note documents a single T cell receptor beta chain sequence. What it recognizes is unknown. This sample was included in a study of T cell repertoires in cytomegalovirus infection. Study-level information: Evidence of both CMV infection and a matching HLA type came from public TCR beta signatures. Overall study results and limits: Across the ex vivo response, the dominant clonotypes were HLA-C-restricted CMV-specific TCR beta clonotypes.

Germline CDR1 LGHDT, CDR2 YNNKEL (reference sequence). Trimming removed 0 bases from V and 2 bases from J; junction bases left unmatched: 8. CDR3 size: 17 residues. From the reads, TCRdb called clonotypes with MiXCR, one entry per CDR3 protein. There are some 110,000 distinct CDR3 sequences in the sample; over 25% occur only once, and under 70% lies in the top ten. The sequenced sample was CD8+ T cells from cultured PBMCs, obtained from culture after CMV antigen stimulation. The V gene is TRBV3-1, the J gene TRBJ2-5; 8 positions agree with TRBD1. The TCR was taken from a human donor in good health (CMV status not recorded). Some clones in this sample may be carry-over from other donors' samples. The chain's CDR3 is CASSQDRTGGRQETQYF. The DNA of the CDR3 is TGTGCCAGCAGCCAAGATAGAACAGGGGGAAGACAAGAGACCCAGTACTTC.